This T cell receptor beta chain is from a study of spatial heterogeneity in lung cancer. Time point of the sample: sample taken at primary tumor resection. The study tagged each TCR cDNA molecule with a unique molecular identifier. TCRdb passed the 5' RACE reads through MiXCR, listing each CDR3 protein once. The repertoire holds 20,000 to 25,000 distinct CDR3 sequences, with approximately 15% as singletons. Overall study results and limits: It was found that expanded intratumoral alpha and beta TCR counts tracked tumor mutation counts.

This clonotype was recorded at least ten times. What it binds is not known. The CDR3 totals 15 residues. V was pared by 1 base and J by 2 bases, with 11 bases between. Germline CDR1 and CDR2: SEHNR and FQNEAQ (reference sequence). The V gene is TRBV7-9, the J gene TRBJ2-5; D remains ambiguous. This clonotype was obtained from a female donor with early-stage non-small cell lung cancer. Source: lung tumor tissue, taken at surgery. CDR3 bases: TGTGCCAGCAGCTTAGGAGGAACAGCGCAAGAGACCCAGTACTTC. Its protein product is CASSLGGTAQETQYF.